A selection of T cell receptor beta chains follows, all from one sample in a study of cytomegalovirus exposure and HLA in healthy donors. Here immunoSEQ multiplex PCR was the method, and the copy in TCRdb shows in-frame clones only, minus some. The table lists 150,000 to 200,000 clones, nearly 80% of them singletons, with over 0.95% in the top ten. The material sequenced was PBMCs. These receptor sequences come from a woman in her 50s in good health and CMV-seropositive. The CDR3 runs from the conserved cysteine through the conserved F or W. D genes are given only for firm matches. Part of the rows lack a size; the others show once, few, many or a class for expanded clones.

j_gene: TRBJ2-7; d_gene: TRBD2; v_gene: TRBV7-2; abundance: NA; CDR3aa: CASSSNPGLAGGNEQYF; CDR3nt: TGTGCCAGCAGTTCCAATCCGGGACTAGCGGGGGGAAACGAGCAGTACTTC
j_gene: TRBJ2-5; d_gene: TRBD2; v_gene: TRBV19; abundance: NA; CDR3aa: CASSRSSSGGRETQYF; CDR3nt: TGTGCCAGTAGTCGGTCGTCTAGCGGGGGGAGAGAGACCCAGTACTTC
j_gene: TRBJ1-5; d_gene: NA; v_gene: TRBV19; abundance: NA; CDR3aa: CASSPPHPYSNQPQHF; CDR3nt: TGTGCCAGTAGTCCACCCCACCCCTATAGCAATCAGCCCCAGCATTTT
j_gene: TRBJ2-7; d_gene: TRBD1; v_gene: TRBV7-9; abundance: NA; CDR3aa: CASSVGQGGDYEQYF; CDR3nt: TGTGCCAGCAGCGTCGGACAGGGTGGTGATTACGAGCAGTACTTC
j_gene: TRBJ1-1; d_gene: NA; v_gene: TRBV27; abundance: NA; CDR3aa: CASSLQGNLAEAFF; CDR3nt: TGTGCCAGCAGTTTACAGGGGAATCTCGCTGAAGCTTTCTTT
j_gene: TRBJ2-3; d_gene: TRBD2; v_gene: TRBV25-1; abundance: few; CDR3aa: CASGGGGESTDTQYF; CDR3nt: TGTGCCAGCGGGGGGGGAGGGGAGAGCACAGATACGCAGTATTTT
j_gene: TRBJ1-5; d_gene: NA; v_gene: TRBV5-1; abundance: NA; CDR3aa: CASSLDGTSLNQPQHF; CDR3nt: TGCGCCAGCAGCTTGGACGGGACATCCCTCAATCAGCCCCAGCATTTT
j_gene: TRBJ1-1; d_gene: NA; v_gene: TRBV5-1; abundance: NA; CDR3aa: CASSLGQSSEAFF; CDR3nt: TGCGCCAGCAGCTTGGGACAGAGTTCTGAAGCTTTCTTT
j_gene: TRBJ2-7; d_gene: TRBD2; v_gene: TRBV5-6; abundance: few; CDR3aa: CASSWTSGGPPYEQYF; CDR3nt: TGTGCCAGCAGCTGGACTAGCGGGGGGCCTCCCTACGAGCAGTACTTC
j_gene: TRBJ2-7; d_gene: TRBD2; v_gene: TRBV6-1; abundance: NA; CDR3aa: CASSEAQREDSYEQYF; CDR3nt: TGTGCCAGCAGTGAAGCTCAGCGGGAGGACTCCTACGAGCAGTACTTC
j_gene: TRBJ1-5; d_gene: NA; v_gene: TRBV5-6; abundance: NA; CDR3aa: CASSLDGAAGEAQHF; CDR3nt: TGTGCCAGCAGCTTGGATGGGGCCGCCGGGGAGGCCCAGCATTTT
j_gene: TRBJ1-6; d_gene: NA; v_gene: TRBV9; abundance: few; CDR3aa: CASSVDAGANSPLHF; CDR3nt: TGTGCCAGCAGCGTAGATGCGGGGGCTAATTCACCCCTCCACTTT
j_gene: TRBJ2-7; d_gene: TRBD1; v_gene: TRBV4-1; abundance: NA; CDR3aa: CASSQGSPLRDRSYEQYF; CDR3nt: TGCGCCAGCAGCCAAGGTTCCCCTCTCCGGGACAGGTCCTACGAGCAGTACTTC
j_gene: TRBJ2-2; d_gene: NA; v_gene: TRBV28; abundance: NA; CDR3aa: CASSLSAPGELFF; CDR3nt: TGTGCCAGCAGTTTAAGCGCGCCCGGGGAGCTGTTTTTT
j_gene: TRBJ2-7; d_gene: NA; v_gene: TRBV6-5; abundance: once; CDR3aa: CASSTGSGTYEQYF; CDR3nt: TGTGCCAGCAGTACAGGTTCCGGAACCTACGAGCAGTACTTC
j_gene: TRBJ2-2; d_gene: NA; v_gene: TRBV7-2; abundance: NA; CDR3aa: CASSRRARDTGELFF; CDR3nt: TGTGCCAGCAGCCGCCGTGCCAGGGACACCGGGGAGCTGTTTTTT
j_gene: TRBJ2-1; d_gene: NA; v_gene: TRBV9; abundance: few; CDR3aa: CASSVGASRDNEQFF; CDR3nt: TGTGCCAGCAGCGTAGGTGCGTCGCGGGACAATGAGCAGTTCTTC
j_gene: TRBJ2-1; d_gene: NA; v_gene: TRBV4-3; abundance: once; CDR3aa: CASSQDRLALNEQFF; CDR3nt: TGCGCCAGCAGCCAAGATAGGCTAGCCCTCAATGAGCAGTTCTTC
j_gene: TRBJ1-1; d_gene: TRBD1; v_gene: TRBV4-3; abundance: NA; CDR3aa: CASSQDYRGEPNTEAFF; CDR3nt: TGCGCCAGCAGCCAGGATTACAGGGGGGAGCCGAACACTGAAGCTTTCTTT
j_gene: TRBJ1-5; d_gene: NA; v_gene: TRBV7-8; abundance: NA; CDR3aa: CASSQGRDQPQHF; CDR3nt: TGTGCCAGCAGCCAGGGGAGAGATCAGCCCCAGCATTTT
j_gene: TRBJ1-1; d_gene: NA; v_gene: TRBV4-1; abundance: few; CDR3aa: CASSQEGLGGGTEAFF; CDR3nt: TGCGCCAGCAGCCAAGAGGGTCTGGGGGGGGGCACTGAAGCTTTCTTT
j_gene: TRBJ2-3; d_gene: TRBD2; v_gene: TRBV13; abundance: NA; CDR3aa: CASSQRLASRTDTQYF; CDR3nt: TGTGCCAGCAGCCAGAGACTAGCAAGCCGCACAGATACGCAGTATTTT
j_gene: TRBJ2-7; d_gene: NA; v_gene: TRBV18; abundance: NA; CDR3aa: CASSPPKGPYEQYF; CDR3nt: TGTGCCAGCTCACCACCAAAGGGGCCCTACGAGCAGTACTTC
j_gene: TRBJ2-7; d_gene: TRBD2; v_gene: TRBV6-1; abundance: NA; CDR3aa: CASKTPSGSGYEQYF; CDR3nt: TGTGCCAGCAAGACTCCTAGCGGGAGTGGGTACGAGCAGTACTTC
j_gene: TRBJ1-6; d_gene: NA; v_gene: TRBV6-1; abundance: NA; CDR3aa: CASITGYNSPLHF; CDR3nt: TGTGCCAGCATAACAGGGTATAATTCACCCCTCCACTTT
j_gene: TRBJ1-5; d_gene: NA; v_gene: TRBV7-8; abundance: NA; CDR3aa: CASSLGPGGSQPQHF; CDR3nt: TGTGCCAGCAGCTTAGGGCCAGGAGGAAGTCAGCCCCAGCATTTT
j_gene: TRBJ1-6; d_gene: TRBD1; v_gene: TRBV11-2; abundance: NA; CDR3aa: CASSLNQGVGSPLHF; CDR3nt: TGTGCCAGCAGCTTAAACCAGGGGGTCGGTTCACCCCTCCACTTT
j_gene: TRBJ1-5; d_gene: TRBD1; v_gene: TRBV7-2; abundance: NA; CDR3aa: CASSRDRGLHQPQHF; CDR3nt: TGTGCCAGCAGCCGCGACAGGGGACTTCATCAGCCCCAGCATTTT
j_gene: TRBJ1-1; d_gene: TRBD1; v_gene: TRBV29-1; abundance: NA; CDR3aa: CSVERTGVGTEAFF; CDR3nt: TGCAGCGTTGAGCGGACAGGGGTTGGCACTGAAGCTTTCTTT
j_gene: TRBJ2-5; d_gene: NA; v_gene: TRBV27; abundance: few; CDR3aa: CASRTQRQLPETQYF; CDR3nt: TGTGCCAGCAGAACCCAAAGACAGCTACCAGAGACCCAGTACTTC
j_gene: TRBJ2-1; d_gene: TRBD2; v_gene: TRBV11-2; abundance: few; CDR3aa: CASSLVVGGNEQFF; CDR3nt: TGTGCCAGCAGCTTAGTTGTCGGGGGGAATGAGCAGTTCTTC
j_gene: TRBJ1-5; d_gene: TRBD1; v_gene: TRBV19; abundance: NA; CDR3aa: CASSVGTVISNQPQHF; CDR3nt: TGTGCCAGTAGTGTCGGGACAGTTATTAGCAATCAGCCCCAGCATTTT
j_gene: TRBJ1-5; d_gene: NA; v_gene: TRBV5-6; abundance: few; CDR3aa: CASSHSNQPQHF; CDR3nt: TGTGCCAGCAGCCATAGCAATCAGCCCCAGCATTTT